The next 2 T cell receptor beta chains were all read from a single sample in a study of molecular identifiers for immune sequencing clone quantification. TCRdb ran MiXCR on the PCR reads and lists one entry per CDR3 protein. The data show approximately 550,000 distinct CDR3 sequences, with roughly 25% seen just once and under 0.8% held by the top ten. The material sequenced was naive CD8+ T cells from blood, with Jurkat cell RNA spiked in. Specified subset: FACS-sorted CD8+CD4-CCR7+CD45RA+ naive T cells. Receptors were obtained from a human donor in good health. Some libraries in this study had Jurkat cell RNA spiked in.

Written as DNA, the CDR3 is TGTGCCACCACCACACGGGGTCAGGGGAACCACGAGCAGTACTTC. It encodes CATTTRGQGNHEQYF. This chain links TRBV5-3 with TRBJ2-7, with D maybe TRBD1 (6 bases). TRBV5-3 is marked as an open reading frame, function uncertain. The CDR3 contains 15 residues. V lost 9 bases to trimming and J lost 5 bases, with 24 bases between them.

The table lists this clonotype with many counts. The chain carries TRBV4-1 and TRBJ2-5; TRBD2 matches 8 bases. Per germline, CDR1 MGHRA and CDR2 YSYEKL. CDR3 size: 15 residues. V was pared by 0 bases and J by 3 bases, with 3 bases of the junction left unmatched. CDR3 sequence: CASSQERGEKETQYF. CDR3 nucleotides: TGCGCCAGCAGCCAAGAGCGGGGGGAGAAAGAGACCCAGTACTTC.